The entry below gives a single T cell receptor beta chain sequence along with its context. The data stem from a study of T cell changes during pregnancy in multiple sclerosis. Sequenced by immunoSEQ multiplex PCR; TCRdb stores in-frame clones only, minus some. The sample records about 70,000 clones, around 94% being singletons. V lost 3 bases, J lost 4 bases, and 8 bases stayed unmatched. Germline V gives CDR1 SGHKS, CDR2 YYEKEE (reference sequence). This CDR3 region has 15 residues. The sequenced sample was peripheral blood, obtained in the third trimester of pregnancy. The receptor was derived from a female donor with multiple sclerosis, enrolled in a pregnancy study. V is TRBV5-5 and J is TRBJ1-1, with 8 nucleotides matching TRBD1. The CDR3 DNA reads as TGTGCCAGCAGCTCCTGGACAGGGAAGACCACTGAAGCTTTCTTT. Translation: CASSSWTGKTTEAFF.